This T cell receptor beta chain came from a study of vaccination effects on CD4 cells after COVID-19. This clone has only one observation. What it recognizes is unknown. Following 10 days of culture, CD4+ T cells were isolated. Two doses of either BNT162b2 or mRNA-1273 were given to each participant. Method: immunoSEQ multiplex PCR; TCRdb's copy keeps in-frame clones and lacks some. The sample holds about 66,000 clones; approximately 80% are singletons and the top ten take under 2.5%. The source of this sequence is a human donor who received a COVID-19 vaccine. The sample consisted of CD4+ T cells from PBMCs cultured without peptide, taken after COVID-19 vaccination.

The CDR3 sequence is CASSLRLAGSTDTQYF. As DNA, the CDR3 is TGTGCCAGCAGCCTCCGTTTAGCGGGGTCCACAGATACGCAGTATTTT. The rearrangement links TRBV5-5 to TRBJ2-3; 8 bases map to TRBD2. The length of the CDR3 is 16 residues. Germline CDR1 reads SGHKS; CDR2 reads YYEKEE (reference sequence). V lost 4 bases, J lost 2 bases, and 9 bases stayed unmatched.